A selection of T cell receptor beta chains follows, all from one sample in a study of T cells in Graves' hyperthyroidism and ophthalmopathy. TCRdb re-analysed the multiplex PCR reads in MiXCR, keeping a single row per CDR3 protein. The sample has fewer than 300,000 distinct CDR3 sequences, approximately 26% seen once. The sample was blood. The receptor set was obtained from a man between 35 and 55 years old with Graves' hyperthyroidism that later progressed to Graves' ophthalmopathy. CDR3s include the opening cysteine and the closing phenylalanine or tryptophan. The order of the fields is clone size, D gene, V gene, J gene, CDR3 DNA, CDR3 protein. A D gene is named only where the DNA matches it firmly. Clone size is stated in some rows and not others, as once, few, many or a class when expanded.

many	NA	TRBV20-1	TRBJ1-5	TGCAGTGCTAGAGATGCAAGCAATCAGCCCCAGCATTTT	CSARDASNQPQHF
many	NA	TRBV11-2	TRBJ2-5	TGTGCCAGCAGCTTATCCGGCAGAGAGACCCAGTACTTC	CASSLSGRETQYF
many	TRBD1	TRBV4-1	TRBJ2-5	TGCGCCAGCAGCCAATCGGACAGGGAAGAGACCCAGTACTTC	CASSQSDREETQYF
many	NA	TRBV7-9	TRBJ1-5	TGTGCCAGCCGGGGGGGCCTAGGCAATCAGCCCCAGCATTTT	CASRGGLGNQPQHF
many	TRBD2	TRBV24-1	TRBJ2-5	TGTGCCACCAGGGATAGCGGGAGTGAGCAAGAGACCCAGTACTTC	CATRDSGSEQETQYF
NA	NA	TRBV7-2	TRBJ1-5	TGTGCCAGCGGCCACAGTGGTCAGCCCCAGCATTTT	CASGHSGQPQHF
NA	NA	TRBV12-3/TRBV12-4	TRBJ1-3	TGTGCCAGCACCTCTCACGGGCTCGCTGGAAACACCATATATTTT	CASTSHGLAGNTIYF
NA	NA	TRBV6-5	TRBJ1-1	TGTGCCAGCAGTTACCCGTGGCCAAGGGCTGAGGACACTGAAGCTTTCTTT	CASSYPWPRAEDTEAFF
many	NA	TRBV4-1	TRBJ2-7	TGCGCCAGCAGCCAAGATAGGGCGGAAACCTACGAGCAGTACTTC	CASSQDRAETYEQYF
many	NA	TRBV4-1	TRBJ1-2	TGCGCCAGCAGCCAAATCGGCAGACGCTATGGCTACACCTTC	CASSQIGRRYGYTF
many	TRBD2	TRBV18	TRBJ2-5	TGTGCCAGCTCACAAGAGGAGGCGGGAGCAGAGACCCAGTACTTC	CASSQEEAGAETQYF
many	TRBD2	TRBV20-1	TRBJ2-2	TGCAGTGCTAGTTGGACTAGCGGGAGTATGACCGGGGAGCTGTTTTTT	CSASWTSGSMTGELFF
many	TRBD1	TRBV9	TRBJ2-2	TGTGCCAGCAGCACGACAGGGGGCGGCACCGGGGAGCTGTTTTTT	CASSTTGGGTGELFF
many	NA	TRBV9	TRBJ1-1	TGTGCCAGCAACAACCGCGACACTGAAGCTTTCTTT	CASNNRDTEAFF
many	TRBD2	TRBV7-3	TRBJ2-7	TGTGCCAGCAGCTTAAGGGGTGTCACCAGCGGGAGGGCCCTCTACGAGCAGTACTTC	CASSLRGVTSGRALYEQYF
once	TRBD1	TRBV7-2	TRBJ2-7	TGTGCCAGCAGCTTAGTGAACAGGGGAATGGATGAGCAGTACTTC	CASSLVNRGMDEQYF
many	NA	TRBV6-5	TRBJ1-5	TGTGCCAGCAGCCCAGGGTACTGGACCCAGCATTTT	CASSPGYWTQHF
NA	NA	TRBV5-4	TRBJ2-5	TGTGCCAGCAGCTTGTCCTTATCCGTCGAGACCCAGTACTTC	CASSLSLSVETQYF
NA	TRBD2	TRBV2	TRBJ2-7	TGTGCCAGCACCGGACTAGCGGGAGATGTGGGTGAGCAGTACTTC	CASTGLAGDVGEQYF
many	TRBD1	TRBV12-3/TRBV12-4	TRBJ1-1	TGTGCCAGCAGTTTTAGGGGGCGCGTCACTGAAGCTTTCTTT	CASSFRGRVTEAFF
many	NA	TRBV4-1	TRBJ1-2	TGCGCCAGCAGCCAAGAAGGGGCGCTTGGCTACACCTTC	CASSQEGALGYTF
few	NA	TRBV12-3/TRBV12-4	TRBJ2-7	TGTGCCAGCAGTTTCAGGGCCGGCGAGCAGTACTTC	CASSFRAGEQYF
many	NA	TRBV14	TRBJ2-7	TGTGCCAGCAGCCCGATGGTCGGCGAGCAGTACTTC	CASSPMVGEQYF
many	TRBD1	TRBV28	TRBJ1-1	TGTGCCAGCAGTCACGACAGGGGGCAAGACACTGAAGCTTTCTTT	CASSHDRGQDTEAFF
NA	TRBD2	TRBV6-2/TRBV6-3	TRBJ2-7	TGTGCCAGCTGTTCGACTAGCGGGAGTGGAGAGCAGTACTTC	CASCSTSGSGEQYF
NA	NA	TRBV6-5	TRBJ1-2	TGTGCCAGCAGTTTGCGAGGGGGCTATGGCTACACCTTC	CASSLRGGYGYTF
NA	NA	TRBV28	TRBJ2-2	TGTGCCAGCATTGCTAGCGTGCGCACCGGGGAGCTGTTTTTT	CASIASVRTGELFF
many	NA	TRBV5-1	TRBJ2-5	TGCGCCAGCAGACGAGACCGGGGCCAAGAGACCCAGTACTTC	CASRRDRGQETQYF
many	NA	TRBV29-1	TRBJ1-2	TGCAGCGTTGAAGACAGGAGCTATGGCTACACCTTC	CSVEDRSYGYTF
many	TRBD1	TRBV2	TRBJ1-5	TGTGCCAGCAGTCGGACAGGCAGAAATCAGCCCCAGCATTTT	CASSRTGRNQPQHF
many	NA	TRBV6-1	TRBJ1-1	TGTGCCAGCAGTGAAGGGGAGTGGAGCACTGAAGCTTTCTTT	CASSEGEWSTEAFF
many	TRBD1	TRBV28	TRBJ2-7	TGTGCCAGCAGGCCAGGGGGAACCTACGAGCAGTACTTC	CASRPGGTYEQYF
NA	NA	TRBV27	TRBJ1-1	TGTGCCAGCAGTCAAGGGGAGGGAGCTTTCTTT	CASSQGEGAFF
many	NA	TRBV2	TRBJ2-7	TGTGCCAGCAGTGTATTGGACAAGTACGAGCAGTACTTC	CASSVLDKYEQYF
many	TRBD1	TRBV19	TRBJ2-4	TGTGCCAGTAGTATGACAGGGGCCAAAAACATTCAGTACTTC	CASSMTGAKNIQYF
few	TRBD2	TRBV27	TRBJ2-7	TGTGCCAGCAGTTTCCGGGCTAGCGGGACCTACGAGCAGTACTTC	CASSFRASGTYEQYF
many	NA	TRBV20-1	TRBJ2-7	TGCAGTGCTAGAGAAGCTATTCCTCCCTACGAGCAGTACTTC	CSAREAIPPYEQYF
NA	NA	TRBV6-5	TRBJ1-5	TGTGCCAGCAGTTATCTCCGACTGAATAGCAATCAGCCCCAGCATTTT	CASSYLRLNSNQPQHF
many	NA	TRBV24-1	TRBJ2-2	TGTGCCACCAGTGAACCCACAGGCGAGAACACCGGGGAGCTGTTTTTT	CATSEPTGENTGELFF
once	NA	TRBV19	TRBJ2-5	TGTGCCAGTAAGAGGAACGCCGGGTCCCAAGAGACCCAGTACTTC	CASKRNAGSQETQYF
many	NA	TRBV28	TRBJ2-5	TGTGCCAGCAAACCGCCGGGACCGGGGGAGACCCAGTACTTC	CASKPPGPGETQYF
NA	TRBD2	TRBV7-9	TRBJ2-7	TGTGCCAGCAGCTTTGACGGGAGCGGGAGCGAGCAGTACTTC	CASSFDGSGSEQYF
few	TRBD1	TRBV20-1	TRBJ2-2	TGCAGTGCTCTCGGGACAGGGAACACCGGGGAGCTGTTTTTT	CSALGTGNTGELFF
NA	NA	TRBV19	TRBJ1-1	TGTGCCAGTAACCCCCACACTAAGTACACTGAAGCTTTCTTT	CASNPHTKYTEAFF
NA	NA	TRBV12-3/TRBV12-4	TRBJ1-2	TGTGCCAGCAGTCAATTGCGATATGGCTACACCTTC	CASSQLRYGYTF
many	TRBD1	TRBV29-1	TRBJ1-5	TGCAGCGCCCTGGACAGGAAGGACGGTCAGCACCAGCATTTT	CSALDRKDGQHQHF
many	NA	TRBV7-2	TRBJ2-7	TGTGCCAGCAGCTTAGCGGGGGGTTCTCCCTACGAGCAGTACTTC	CASSLAGGSPYEQYF
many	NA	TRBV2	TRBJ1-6	TGTGCCAGCCATAGCTGGGCAGGGGATTCACCCCTCCACTTT	CASHSWAGDSPLHF
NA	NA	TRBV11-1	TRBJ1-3	TGTGCCAGCAGCTTAAACCGGGCCCTCTCTGGAAACACCATATATTTT	CASSLNRALSGNTIYF
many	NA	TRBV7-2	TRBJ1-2	TGTGCCAGCAGCTTAGATAGGGGGGACTATGGCTACACCTTC	CASSLDRGDYGYTF
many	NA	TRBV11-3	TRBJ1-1	TGTGCCAGCAGCTTAGGAGAGGGTGAAGCTTTCTTT	CASSLGEGEAFF
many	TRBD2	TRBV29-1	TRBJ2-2	TGCAGCGTTAAATATTTAGCGGGAAACACCGGGGAGCTGTTTTTT	CSVKYLAGNTGELFF
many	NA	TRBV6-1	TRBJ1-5	TGTGCCAGCAGTGATAGAGGGCAGACCGATCAGCCCCAGCATTTT	CASSDRGQTDQPQHF